The 23 T cell receptor beta chains below were found in one sample sequenced in a study of blood T cell repertoires in COVID-19. TCRdb's copy holds only in-frame clones and misses some; the assay was immunoSEQ multiplex PCR. The sample records roughly 190,000 clones, 84% being singletons. The source material was peripheral blood. These TCRs come from an older woman with COVID-19, enrolled during active disease.

J is TRBJ1-1 and V is TRBV11-2; 11 nucleotides agree with TRBD1. V was pared by 1 base and J by 8 bases, with 6 bases of the junction left unmatched. This CDR3 has 15 amino acids. Germline CDR1 and CDR2: SGHAT and FQNNGV. CDR3 sequence (DNA): TGTGCCAGCAGCTTAGCGGACAGGGGGCGTCTGGAAGCTTTCTTT. Its translation: CASSLADRGRLEAFF.

The V and J genes are TRBV5-4 and TRBJ1-6; a possible D gene is TRBD1 (6 bases). CDR3 size: 17 residues. The V gene lost 0 bases and the J gene lost 2 bases, with 12 bases spanning the gap. CDR1 is SGHNT, CDR2 YYREEE, per germline (reference sequence). CDR3 in DNA: TGTGCCAGCAGCTTGGGGACAGCTAACCCCTATAATTCACCCCTCCACTTT. Translated, it gives CASSLGTANPYNSPLHF.

In DNA, the CDR3 is TGCGCCAGCAGCTTGGATACTAGCGGGAGGGAGACCCAGTACTTC. It encodes CASSLDTSGRETQYF. The chain couples TRBV5-1 to TRBJ2-5; 12 positions match TRBD2. The CDR3 runs to 15 residues. The V gene's germline CDR1 is SGHRS and CDR2 YFSETQ. The J segment lost 5 bases and the V segment lost 0 bases, leaving 2 bases of the junction unmatched.

The rearrangement joins TRBV5-6 to TRBJ2-5; 10 bases line up with TRBD2. The CDR3 extends over 13 amino acids. Germline V CDR1 and CDR2: SGHDT, YYEEEE. V lost 2 bases to trimming and J lost 5 bases; unmatched junction nucleotides: 0. CDR3 DNA: TGTGCCAGCAGCTTAGCGGGAGGGGAGACCCAGTACTTC. It yields the protein CASSLAGGETQYF. Based on the CDR3 plus reference TRBV5-6 and TRBJ2-5, the full variable domain is DAGVTQSPTHLIKTRGQQVTLRCSPKSGHDTVSWYQQALGQGPQFIFQYYEEEERQRGNFPDRFSGHQFPNYSSELNVNALLLGDSALYLCASSLAGGETQYFGPGTRLLVL.

The gene calls are TRBV12-3 or TRBV12-4 and TRBJ2-3; the D gene is possibly TRBD1 (6 bases). V lost 0 bases and J lost 6, with 7 bases in between. CDR3 size: 13 residues. DNA for the CDR3: TGTGCCAGCAGTTTAGCGAGGGGGGATACGCAGTATTTT. Amino acid sequence: CASSLARGDTQYF.

The chain is built from TRBV19 and TRBJ1-1; maybe TRBD1 (6 bases). V was shortened by 6 bases and J by 5 bases, with 10 bases between the two germline ends. The CDR3 contains 12 residues. Germline loops: CDR1 LNHDA, CDR2 SQIVND (reference sequence). The CDR3 spells CASRGGLTEAFF. The CDR3 DNA reads TGTGCCAGTAGAGGGGGTTTAACTGAAGCTTTCTTT. The full variable domain, rest sourced from reference TRBV19 and TRBJ1-1, is DGGITQSPKYLFRKEGQNVTLSCEQNLNHDAMYWYRQDPGQGLRLIYYSQIVNDFQKGDIAEGYSVSREKKESFPLTVTSAQKNPTAFYLCASRGGLTEAFFGQGTRLTVV.

This sequence joins TRBV6-1 and TRBJ2-1; no clear D gene. Deletions cut 2 bases from V and 10 bases from J, with 12 bases between. The CDR3 runs to 13 residues. Germline lookup yields CDR1 MNHNS and CDR2 SASEGT. CDR3 region: CASSESRSMEQFF. CDR3 sequence (DNA): TGTGCCAGCAGTGAATCCCGGAGTATGGAGCAGTTCTTC.

This clone was recorded a few times. The chain recombines TRBV2 with TRBJ1-1, with a weak D call TRBD1 (5 bases). The V gene lost 4 bases and the J gene lost 3 bases, with 12 bases spanning the gap. Germline V gives CDR1 SNHLY, CDR2 FYNNEI. The length of the CDR3 is 14 residues. The CDR3 region is CASSVGGGHTEAFF. CDR3 DNA sequence: TGTGCCAGCAGTGTCGGGGGGGGACACACTGAAGCTTTCTTT.

The rearrangement links TRBV7-8 to TRBJ1-2, with D perhaps matching TRBD1 (6 bases). Trimming stripped 4 bases from V and 5 bases from J, with 14 bases between. Germline CDR1 reads SGHVS; CDR2 reads FQNEAQ. The CDR3 runs to 14 residues. DNA of the CDR3: TGTGCCAGCAGCTCAGGGGCCACGGGTTATGGCTACACCTTC. It yields the protein CASSSGATGYGYTF.

The chain employs TRBV12-3 or TRBV12-4 and TRBJ2-5; the D gene is possibly TRBD1 (6 bases). CDR3 length equals 13 residues. Trimming removed 7 bases from V and 6 bases from J, with 15 bases in between. The CDR3, as DNA: TGTGCCAGCAACATACAGGGTAGGAAGACCCAGTACTTC. Translation gives CASNIQGRKTQYF.

This chain joins TRBV5-8 and TRBJ1-2; 7 bases are a match to TRBD1. Looked up from germline, CDR1 is SGHTS and CDR2 is YDEGEE. Trimming took 5 bases from V and 4 from J; bases not matched to a gene: 8. There are 14 residues in the CDR3. The DNA for the CDR3 is TGTGCCAGCAGTTTCTCCGGGACAGTCTATGGCTACACCTTC. Its protein is CASSFSGTVYGYTF.

The chain joins TRBV6-2 or TRBV6-3 to TRBJ2-2; no reliable D call. CDR3 length: 11 residues. CDR1 is MNHEY and CDR2 is SVGEGT in the germline V gene. Deletions cut 7 bases from V and 9 bases from J, with 9 bases between. The DNA for the CDR3 is TGTGCCAGCACCCCCGACAGGGAGCTGTTTTTT. As protein: CASTPDRELFF.

V usage is TRBV6-1 and J usage is TRBJ1-1; 9 bases fit TRBD1. This CDR3 has 15 amino acids. CDR1 MNHNS and CDR2 SASEGT come from the germline V gene. V gave up 3 bases and J gave up 3 bases; unmatched junction bases: 5. The CDR3 is CASSDPGQGYTEAFF. CDR3 DNA: TGTGCCAGCAGTGACCCCGGACAGGGGTACACTGAAGCTTTCTTT.

The chain links TRBV18 to TRBJ1-1, with 8 bases that match TRBD1. The CDR3 consists of 15 residues. Per germline, CDR1 KGHSH and CDR2 LQKENI. J was trimmed by 4 bases and V by 4 bases; bases with no gene match: 8. The CDR3 region has the DNA TGTGCCAGCTCACGTTCAACAGGGGGGGGCACTGAAGCTTTCTTT. Translating it yields CASSRSTGGGTEAFF.

This chain connects TRBV19 to TRBJ2-3, with 7 positions matching TRBD1. Germline CDR1 LNHDA, CDR2 SQIVND (reference sequence). This CDR3 region has 17 residues. V was clipped by 5 bases and J by 6 bases; unmatched bases: 17. The CDR3 nucleotides read TGTGCCAGTAGTCGACCTCCGGGACAGCGGACATTGGATACGCAGTATTTT. It specifies CASSRPPGQRTLDTQYF.

This rearrangement joins TRBV5-1 to TRBJ2-5, with 13 bases identical to TRBD2. This CDR3 is built from 16 residues. CDR1 and CDR2 (germline): SGHRS, YFSETQ. The ends lost 2 bases at V and 5 bases at J; junction bases unmatched: 6. CDR3 in amino acids: CASSLGLAGVHETQYF. In DNA, the CDR3 is TGCGCCAGCAGCTTAGGACTAGCGGGGGTTCATGAGACCCAGTACTTC.

CDR3 protein: CASSQAGQTTYEQYF. The DNA of the CDR3 is TGTGCCAGCAGCCAGGCCGGCCAGACGACCTACGAGCAGTACTTC. This chain uses TRBV5-5 with TRBJ2-7, with no clear D. The CDR3 is made up of 15 amino acids. CDR1 and CDR2 (germline): SGHKS, YYEKEE (reference sequence). The V and J ends lost 4 bases and 2 bases respectively, with 16 bases between them.

V gene TRBV28 combines with J gene TRBJ1-5; the match to TRBD1 covers 7 bases. V lost 9 bases to trimming and J lost 1 base; unmatched junction nucleotides: 6. CDR3 size: 14 residues. Germline CDR1 reads MDHEN; CDR2 reads SYDVKM. Here the CDR3 DNA reads TGTGCCAGTGACAGGGTCGGGAGCAATCAGCCCCAGCATTTT. As protein: CASDRVGSNQPQHF.

The V and J genes are TRBV28 and TRBJ1-1, with 7 bases aligning to TRBD1. CDR3 length equals 12 residues. Germline lookup yields CDR1 MDHEN and CDR2 SYDVKM. Germline trimming cut 6 bases from V and 7 bases from J; bases unmatched to any gene: 5. CDR3 nucleotides: TGTGCCAGCAGCCCCAGGACAGGTGAAGCTTTCTTT. It encodes CASSPRTGEAFF.

The CDR3 nucleotides read TGTGCCAGCAGTGATCCAGGAAATAGCGGGGACCCTTGGGGAGAGACCCAGTACTTC. This codes for CASSDPGNSGDPWGETQYF. The chain uses TRBV2 and TRBJ2-5, with 8 bases lining up with TRBD2. CDR1 and CDR2 from the germline V gene are SNHLY and FYNNEI. J lost 4 bases, V lost 3 bases, and 19 bases had no gene match. The CDR3 spans 19 residues. The whole variable domain, filled in from reference TRBV2 and TRBJ2-5, reads EPEVTQTPSHQVTQMGQEVILRCVPISNHLYFYWYRQILGQKVEFLVSFYNNEISEKSEIFDDQFSVERPDGSNFTLKIRSTKLEDSAMYFCASSDPGNSGDPWGETQYFGPGTRLLVL.

The rearrangement joins TRBV28 to TRBJ2-5, with D tentatively TRBD1 (5 bases). The CDR3 length is 13 residues. V dropped 4 bases and J dropped 2 bases, with 8 bases sitting between them. Per germline, CDR1 MDHEN and CDR2 SYDVKM. CDR3 residues: CASSSTGQETQYF. CDR3 nucleotide sequence: TGTGCCAGCAGTTCCACAGGTCAAGAGACCCAGTACTTC.

The chain recombines TRBV20-1 with TRBJ1-1; perhaps TRBD1 as D (5 bases). CDR1 is DFQATT, CDR2 SNEGSKA, per germline (reference sequence). This CDR3 is built from 15 residues. Trimming removed 3 bases at V and 0 bases at J, with 14 bases between. This chain's CDR3 is CSASFRGPMNTEAFF. DNA for the CDR3: TGCAGTGCTAGTTTTAGGGGCCCTATGAACACTGAAGCTTTCTTT.

The chain couples TRBV6-5 to TRBJ1-1; the D is unclear. The V end was cut by 8 bases, the J end by 2 bases, with 9 bases between. The germline V gene encodes CDR1 MNHEY and CDR2 SVGAGI. There are 12 residues in the CDR3. In DNA form, the CDR3 reads TGTGCCAGCGGGCCCAGAAACACTGAAGCTTTCTTT. Translated: CASGPRNTEAFF.